Included here is one T cell receptor beta chain sequence, with context. The antigen remains undetermined. With 7 bases clipped from V and 5 bases from J, the junction kept 8 bases outside the gene matches. The CDR3 extends over 14 amino acids. Unique molecular identifiers tagged individual cDNA molecules. From the 5' RACE reads, TCRdb called clonotypes with MiXCR, one entry per CDR3 protein. Seen here are about 130,000 distinct CDR3 sequences, about 15% observed once, and the top ten hold just over 20%. This specimen comes from a study of early T cells in non-severe SARS-CoV-2 infection. Study-wide findings and caveats: VDJdb matches were skewed toward anti-spike CD8 T cell responses.

V and J are TRBV12-3 or TRBV12-4 and TRBJ2-5; 9 nucleotides align to TRBD1. The receptor was derived from an adult who was a healthcare worker with PCR-confirmed SARS-CoV-2 infection or an uninfected control (not recorded which). The sequenced sample was whole blood. Here the CDR3 DNA reads TGTGCCAGCAACCGACAGGGGACAGGGGAGACCCAGTACTTC. Its protein is CASNRQGTGETQYF.